These 18 T cell receptor beta chains were sequenced from one sample in a study of blood T cell repertoires in COVID-19 (TCRdb year 2020). Library prep was done by the immunoSEQ multiplex PCR assay. TCRdb mirrors the immuneACCESS table, restricted to in-frame sequences. Some clones are absent from its copies; in checked studies, under half trace to an unresolved V gene, and the reason for the others is unknown. The sample data list around 140,000 clones, and about four fifths of these were observed just once. The ten largest clonotypes hold 3.5% of the sample. Sequencing was carried out using peripheral blood. The origin of the receptors is a man between 65 and 80 years old who had recovered from COVID-19.

This clone has a single count. This chain links TRBV29-1 with TRBJ2-3; D call uncertain. Trimming stripped 4 bases from V and 6 bases from J, with 5 bases between. Germline-derived CDR1 and CDR2 are SQVTM and ANQGSEA. CDR3 length equals 10 residues. The CDR3 sequence is CSVASDTQYF. The CDR3 nucleotides read TGCAGCGTTGCTTCGGATACGCAGTATTTT.

This chain joins TRBV27 and TRBJ1-1; a weak D match, TRBD1 (5 bases). V lost 6 bases to trimming and J lost 6 bases, with 11 bases between them. Looked up from germline, CDR1 is MNHEY and CDR2 is SMNVEV (reference sequence). The length of the CDR3 is 12 residues. The CDR3 region has the DNA TGTGCCAGCAGGAGACAGTCGTCTGAAGCTTTCTTT. This encodes CASRRQSSEAFF.

The CDR3, as DNA: TGTGCCAGCAGCTTATCGGGACTAGCTTCCTACGAGCAGTACTTC. Residues: CASSLSGLASYEQYF. The chain is built from TRBV7-9 and TRBJ2-7, with 9 bases fitting TRBD2. Germline V CDR1 and CDR2: SEHNR, FQNEAQ (reference sequence). This CDR3 is 15 amino acids long. The ends lost 2 bases at V and 1 base at J; junction bases unmatched: 3.

V and J are TRBV10-1 and TRBJ2-7; D is possibly TRBD2 (6 bases). The CDR3 has 15 amino acids. V lost 0 bases to trimming and J lost 4 bases, with 13 bases between them. Germline CDR1 reads WNHNN; CDR2 reads SYGVQD (reference sequence). The CDR3 coding sequence is TGCGCCAGCAGTGAGTCGTCGGGGGAGGATTACGAGCAGTACTTC. This translates into CASSESSGEDYEQYF.

The chain is built from TRBV28 and TRBJ2-1; 7 positions agree with TRBD1. V gave up 2 bases and J gave up 5 bases; unmatched junction bases: 6. This CDR3 is 15 amino acids long. Per the germline V gene, CDR1 is MDHEN and CDR2 is SYDVKM. The CDR3 protein is CASSLRDSLDNEQFF. For the CDR3, the DNA is TGTGCCAGCAGTTTAAGGGACAGCCTAGACAATGAGCAGTTCTTC.

This clone has a single count. The rearrangement uses TRBV6-5 and TRBJ2-7; TRBD2 agrees at 12 bases. Germline V gene lookup returns CDR1 MNHEY and CDR2 SVGAGI. CDR3 size: 15 residues. V lost 0 bases to trimming and J lost 6 bases; unmatched junction nucleotides: 3. CDR3 nucleotides: TGTGCCAGCAGTTACTCGCTAGCGGGAGGGCCCGAGCAGTACTTC. Encoded protein: CASSYSLAGGPEQYF.

The chain links TRBV6-2 or TRBV6-3 to TRBJ2-5, with D maybe TRBD2 (5 bases). The length of the CDR3 is 14 residues. Trimming shortened V by 5 bases and J by 1 base, and 11 bases separated the two germline ends. Germline CDR1 is MNHEY and CDR2 is SVGEGT. The CDR3 DNA reads TGTGCCAGCAGTAAAGACCGGGGCCAAGAGACCCAGTACTTC. Its translation: CASSKDRGQETQYF.

The sample holds a few counts of this clone. The chain links TRBV2 to TRBJ1-1; 7 nucleotides line up with TRBD1. V shed 7 bases, J shed 2 bases, and the junction held 7 bases outside the gene matches. CDR1 SNHLY and CDR2 FYNNEI come from the germline V gene. The CDR3 is 14 amino acids. CDR3 sequence (DNA): TGTGCCAGCATGTACGGGACAGCAAACACTGAAGCTTTCTTT. It translates to CASMYGTANTEAFF.

The V gene is TRBV5-4, the J gene TRBJ2-7; 14 nucleotides line up with TRBD2. The ends lost 3 bases at V and 0 bases at J; junction bases unmatched: 14. Germline assignment: CDR1 SGHNT and CDR2 YYREEE (reference sequence). The CDR3 covers 20 residues. Written as DNA, the CDR3 is TGTGCCAGCAGCTGGGGCGCCAGAGGACTAGCGGGAGGTAGCTCCTACGAGCAGTACTTC. It codes for CASSWGARGLAGGSSYEQYF.

This chain uses TRBV28 with TRBJ2-6; a possible D gene is TRBD2 (6 bases). CDR3 size: 17 residues. Germline assignment: CDR1 MDHEN and CDR2 SYDVKM. Trimming left V 3 bases short and J 5 bases short, with 17 bases between. The DNA of the CDR3 is TGTGCCAGCAGTTTGGGGCTGGGACTGCCTAGGGCCAACGTCCTGACTTTC. The encoded protein is CASSLGLGLPRANVLTF.

V gene TRBV6-5 combines with J gene TRBJ2-7; D might be TRBD1 (5 bases). This CDR3 has 13 amino acids. Trimming left V 6 bases short and J 3 bases short, with 12 bases between. The germline V gene encodes CDR1 MNHEY and CDR2 SVGAGI. CDR3 DNA sequence: TGTGCCAGCAGAGGAACAGGAGACTACGAGCAGTACTTC. Its protein is CASRGTGDYEQYF.

Here the CDR3 reads CASSISGGGDQETQYF. CDR3 coding DNA: TGTGCCAGCAGCATTAGCGGGGGAGGAGATCAAGAGACCCAGTACTTC. V and J are TRBV7-2 and TRBJ2-5; 9 nucleotides agree with TRBD2. Germline trimming cut 5 bases from V and 2 bases from J; bases unmatched to any gene: 9. The CDR3 is made up of 16 amino acids. From germline, CDR1 is SGHTA and CDR2 FQGNSA.

This chain uses TRBV19 with TRBJ2-5; a possible D gene is TRBD1 (5 bases). The CDR3 contains 14 residues. Trimming pared 1 base from V and 5 bases from J, leaving 11 bases between. Germline lookup yields CDR1 LNHDA and CDR2 SQIVND (reference sequence). This chain's CDR3 is CASSIAGSGETQYF. CDR3 coding DNA: TGTGCCAGTAGTATAGCAGGGTCCGGGGAGACCCAGTACTTC. The full variable domain, with the rest looked up from reference TRBV19 and TRBJ2-5, is DGGITQSPKYLFRKEGQNVTLSCEQNLNHDAMYWYRQDPGQGLRLIYYSQIVNDFQKGDIAEGYSVSREKKESFPLTVTSAQKNPTAFYLCASSIAGSGETQYFGPGTRLLVL.

This sequence joins TRBV5-4 and TRBJ2-5, with D possibly being TRBD2 (6 bases). Germline values: CDR1 SGHNT, CDR2 YYREEE (reference sequence). V lost 4 bases and J lost 1, with 11 bases in between. This CDR3 contains 14 residues. The DNA of the CDR3 is TGTGCCAGCAGCCTCGGGAGTCGCCAAGAGACCCAGTACTTC. Translating gives CASSLGSRQETQYF.

V gene TRBV2 combines with J gene TRBJ2-7; D might be TRBD2 (6 bases). V was trimmed by 9 bases and J by 0 bases, leaving 18 bases between them. Germline CDR1 is SNHLY and CDR2 is FYNNEI. CDR3 length equals 15 residues. CDR3 region: CASIGLRDSSYEQYF. In DNA form, the CDR3 reads TGTGCCAGTATTGGCCTCAGGGACTCCTCCTACGAGCAGTACTTC.

The V and J genes are TRBV5-1 and TRBJ2-5; 8 positions agree with TRBD2. Germline V gene data show CDR1 as SGHRS and CDR2 as YFSETQ. The junction had 6 bases not matched to a gene; V was cut back by 1 base and J by 1 base. The CDR3 runs to 16 residues. This chain's CDR3 is CASSLTPTSGQETQYF. DNA for the CDR3: TGCGCCAGCAGCTTGACCCCCACTAGCGGCCAAGAGACCCAGTACTTC.

V usage is TRBV29-1 and J usage is TRBJ1-2; D is undetermined. The length of the CDR3 is 15 residues. Looked up from germline, CDR1 is SQVTM and CDR2 is ANQGSEA. Deletions cut 4 bases from V and 5 bases from J, with 20 bases between. The CDR3 DNA reads TGCAGCGTTGGCCCGCGACCGCCAACTACATATGGCTACACCTTC. Translation: CSVGPRPPTTYGYTF.

This chain links TRBV16 with TRBJ1-1; the D is unclear. CDR1 KGHSY and CDR2 FQNENV come from the germline V gene. The CDR3 consists of 15 residues. V was clipped by 0 bases and J by 4 bases, with 12 bases between them. In nucleotides, the CDR3 is TGTGCCAGCAGCCAATCGCTCCCAGCGGGCACTGAAGCTTTCTTT. Amino acids: CASSQSLPAGTEAFF.